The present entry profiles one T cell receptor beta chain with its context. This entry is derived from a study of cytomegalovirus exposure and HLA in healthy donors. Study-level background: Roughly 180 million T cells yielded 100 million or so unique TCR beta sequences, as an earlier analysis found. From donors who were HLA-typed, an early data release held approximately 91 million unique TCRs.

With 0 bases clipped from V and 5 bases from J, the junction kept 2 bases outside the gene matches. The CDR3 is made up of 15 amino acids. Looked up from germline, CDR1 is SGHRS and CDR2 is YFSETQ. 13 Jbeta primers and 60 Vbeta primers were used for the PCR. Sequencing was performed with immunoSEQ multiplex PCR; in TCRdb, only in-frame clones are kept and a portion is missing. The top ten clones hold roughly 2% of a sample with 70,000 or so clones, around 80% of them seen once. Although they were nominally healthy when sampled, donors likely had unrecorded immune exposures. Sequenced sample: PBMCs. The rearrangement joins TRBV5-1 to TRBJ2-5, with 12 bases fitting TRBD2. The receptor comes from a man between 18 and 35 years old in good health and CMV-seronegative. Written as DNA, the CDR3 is TGCGCCAGCAGCTTGGCGGGGACTAGCGGGGAGACCCAGTACTTC. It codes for CASSLAGTSGETQYF.